A selection of T cell receptor beta chains follows, all from one sample in a study of shared clonotypes between healthy human individuals. Using immunoSEQ multiplex PCR, the repertoire was profiled, and TCRdb retains in-frame clones only, with some absent. The table lists approximately 740,000 clones, 80% to 95% of them singletons. The specimen was naive CD8+ T cells sorted from blood. The receptors stem from a man in his thirties or forties in good health. CDR3s include the opening cysteine and the closing phenylalanine or tryptophan. Clone size is not always given. Where it is, it says once, few, many or a class for expanded clones.

size: .; J: TRBJ2-3; V: TRBV9; length: 17; CDR3: CASSVSGTSGFTDTQYF
size: .; J: TRBJ2-5; V: TRBV14; length: 17; CDR3: CASSQLRTGQREETQYF
size: .; J: TRBJ2-7; V: TRBV27; length: 14; CDR3: CASSAGGGFYEQYF
size: .; J: TRBJ2-5; V: TRBV4-1; length: 14; CDR3: CASSHTTGMETQYF
size: .; J: TRBJ2-3; V: TRBV6-4; length: 13; CDR3: CASSGTGTDTQYF
size: few; J: TRBJ2-7; V: TRBV27; length: 10; CDR3: CASGNYEQYF
size: .; J: TRBJ2-7; V: TRBV11-1; length: 14; CDR3: CASSHVDNSGEQYF
size: .; J: TRBJ2-6; V: TRBV25-1; length: 17; CDR3: CASSEGLSLSGANVLTF
size: .; J: TRBJ2-7; V: TRBV25-1; length: 12; CDR3: CASSGAGIEQYF
size: once; J: TRBJ1-5; V: TRBV28; length: 15; CDR3: CASTSFGGTDQPQHF
size: .; J: TRBJ1-1; V: TRBV27; length: 14; CDR3: CASSSGGLGTEAFF
size: .; J: TRBJ2-7; V: TRBV11-3; length: 15; CDR3: CASRIRDRTSYEQYF
size: .; J: TRBJ2-7; V: TRBV11-2; length: 14; CDR3: CASSPAGSGYEQYF
size: .; J: TRBJ1-4; V: TRBV2; length: 11; CDR3: CASRGIEKLFF
size: .; J: TRBJ2-3; V: TRBV7-2; length: 19; CDR3: CASSSLPSTSGSYTDTQYF
size: .; J: TRBJ2-1; V: TRBV7-9; length: 16; CDR3: CASSLRQREAYNEQFF
size: .; J: TRBJ2-1; V: TRBV5-6; length: 18; CDR3: CASSLAYPAGISYNEQFF
size: .; J: TRBJ2-7; V: TRBV19; length: 15; CDR3: CASSIGPGTGYEQYF
size: .; J: TRBJ1-1; V: TRBV28; length: 19; CDR3: CASSTPHHRDRGRGTEAFF
size: once; J: TRBJ2-7; V: TRBV27; length: 16; CDR3: CASSRSSGRYSYEQYF
size: .; J: TRBJ2-1; V: TRBV5-8; length: 14; CDR3: CASSFASNPNEQFF
size: .; J: TRBJ2-3; V: TRBV5-1; length: 16; CDR3: CASSLESVTHADTQYF
size: .; J: TRBJ2-7; V: TRBV5-6; length: 12; CDR3: CASSLRQLEQYF
size: .; J: TRBJ2-5; V: TRBV5-1; length: 14; CDR3: CASSLDTGQETQYF
size: .; J: TRBJ2-7; V: TRBV14; length: 16; CDR3: CASSPLGQGASYEQYF
size: .; J: TRBJ2-1; V: TRBV4-3; length: 16; CDR3: CASSLRPGTVNNEQFF
size: once; J: TRBJ1-5; V: TRBV6-1; length: 15; CDR3: CASSENRDSNQPQHF
size: .; J: TRBJ2-7; V: TRBV19; length: 14; CDR3: CASSPDREIFEQYF
size: .; J: TRBJ2-1; V: TRBV5-1; length: 16; CDR3: CASSYSGSILYNEQFF
size: .; J: TRBJ1-3; V: TRBV7-2; length: 17; CDR3: CASSPGGQRFSGNTIYF
size: few; J: TRBJ2-7; V: TRBV5-1; length: 13; CDR3: CASSFGQSYEQYF
size: .; J: TRBJ2-1; V: TRBV5-1; length: 13; CDR3: CASSLERAYEQFF
size: .; J: TRBJ2-3; V: TRBV15; length: 16; CDR3: CATSSNRARITDTQYF
size: .; J: TRBJ1-4; V: TRBV7-9; length: 17; CDR3: CASSWTGSGATNEKLFF
size: .; J: TRBJ2-7; V: TRBV28; length: 14; CDR3: CASSSGEIPYEQYF
size: .; J: TRBJ2-1; V: TRBV6-6; length: 12; CDR3: CASSYGRNEQFF
size: .; J: TRBJ2-7; V: TRBV27; length: 15; CDR3: CASSWSGSGSYEQYF
size: .; J: TRBJ2-1; V: TRBV9; length: 17; CDR3: CASSDQLAESSYNEQFF
size: .; J: TRBJ2-2; V: TRBV11-2; length: 18; CDR3: CASSPFPMTSGRSGELFF
size: once; J: TRBJ1-2; V: TRBV7-9; length: 13; CDR3: CASETRVTDGYTF
size: .; J: TRBJ2-7; V: TRBV9; length: 15; CDR3: CASSVGTSGSYEQYF
size: .; J: TRBJ2-3; V: TRBV27; length: 15; CDR3: CASKQGLANTDTQYF
size: .; J: TRBJ2-3; V: TRBV27; length: 15; CDR3: CASRAPGEPTDTQYF
size: .; J: TRBJ2-1; V: TRBV28; length: 16; CDR3: CASSPRGGGSYNEQFF
size: .; J: TRBJ2-7; V: TRBV10-3; length: 16; CDR3: CAISKSNLTHPYEQYF
size: .; J: TRBJ2-7; V: TRBV7-2; length: 11; CDR3: CASSVNYEQYF
size: .; J: TRBJ2-7; V: TRBV11-2; length: 14; CDR3: CASSFFTGTYEQYF
size: .; J: TRBJ2-7; V: TRBV6-6; length: 14; CDR3: CASSYRERIYEQYF
size: .; J: TRBJ2-1; V: TRBV27; length: 11; CDR3: CASLRGAEQFF
size: .; J: TRBJ2-7; V: TRBV7-9; length: 14; CDR3: CASSLSGSSYEQYF
size: .; J: TRBJ1-5; V: TRBV11-3; length: 16; CDR3: CASSLPRIQEPKPQHF
size: .; J: TRBJ2-5; V: TRBV10-3; length: 12; CDR3: CAISLEGETQYF
size: .; J: TRBJ1-1; V: TRBV28; length: 14; CDR3: CASSPLRYRTEAFF
size: once; J: TRBJ1-1; V: TRBV5-1; length: 14; CDR3: CASSLRVMNTEAFF
size: once; J: TRBJ2-2; V: TRBV27; length: 20; CDR3: CASSLSETPSSLVNTGELFF
size: .; J: TRBJ1-1; V: TRBV7-8; length: 12; CDR3: CASSLLYTEAFF
size: .; J: TRBJ2-7; V: TRBV30; length: 13; CDR3: CARSGRRLHEQYF